The source of this T cell receptor (beta chain) is a study of response to subunit inactivated influenza vaccine. Using its own MiXCR run on the RT-PCR reads, TCRdb lists one record per CDR3 protein. Altogether around 600,000 distinct CDR3 sequences are present, around 11% being singletons, with the ten largest covering approximately 10%. CDR1 KGHDR and CDR2 SFDVKD come from the germline V gene. Unmatched junction bases numbered 7, after V lost 4 bases and J lost 4 bases. The CDR3 runs to 16 residues. The data were also submitted as part of a second study, on T cells expressing NK-cell markers. That work adds: Production of TCR beta cDNA relied on 5'RACE template switching with UMIs.

The sample was PBMCs from blood, taken on the day of vaccination. This chain joins TRBV24-1 and TRBJ1-5; 9 nucleotides agree with TRBD1. The TCR sequence derives from a man aged 45-65 years who received an inactivated influenza vaccine. The CDR3 sequence: CATSESGQGRNQPQHF. CDR3 DNA sequence: TGTGCCACCAGTGAATCCGGACAGGGGCGGAATCAGCCCCAGCATTTT.